This T cell receptor (beta chain) was identified in a study of T cell responses to AZD1222 COVID-19 vaccine. Only in-frame clones appear in the TCRdb table, and some are missing; sequencing was by immunoSEQ multiplex PCR. The sample records some 140,000 clones, 91% being singletons. The study, taken as a whole, reports: It was only a handful of AZD1222 recipients who were seropositive at baseline. Donors were chiefly white British, with a greater number of females, and clonal diversity was perhaps underestimated.

Note on this clone: What it binds is unknown.

The germline gives CDR1 SNHLY, CDR2 FYNNEI. Between the trimmed V and J ends, which lost 4 bases and 0 bases, there was a span of 9 bases. CDR3 length: 15 amino acids. The receptor was isolated from an adult in good health. Specimen: peripheral blood, collected on day 0 of AZD1222 vaccination. This chain uses TRBV2 with TRBJ1-4; D gene uncertain. The CDR3 region has the DNA TGTGCCAGCAGTGCGGAAACTGCAACTAATGAAAAACTGTTTTTT. Its protein product is CASSAETATNEKLFF.